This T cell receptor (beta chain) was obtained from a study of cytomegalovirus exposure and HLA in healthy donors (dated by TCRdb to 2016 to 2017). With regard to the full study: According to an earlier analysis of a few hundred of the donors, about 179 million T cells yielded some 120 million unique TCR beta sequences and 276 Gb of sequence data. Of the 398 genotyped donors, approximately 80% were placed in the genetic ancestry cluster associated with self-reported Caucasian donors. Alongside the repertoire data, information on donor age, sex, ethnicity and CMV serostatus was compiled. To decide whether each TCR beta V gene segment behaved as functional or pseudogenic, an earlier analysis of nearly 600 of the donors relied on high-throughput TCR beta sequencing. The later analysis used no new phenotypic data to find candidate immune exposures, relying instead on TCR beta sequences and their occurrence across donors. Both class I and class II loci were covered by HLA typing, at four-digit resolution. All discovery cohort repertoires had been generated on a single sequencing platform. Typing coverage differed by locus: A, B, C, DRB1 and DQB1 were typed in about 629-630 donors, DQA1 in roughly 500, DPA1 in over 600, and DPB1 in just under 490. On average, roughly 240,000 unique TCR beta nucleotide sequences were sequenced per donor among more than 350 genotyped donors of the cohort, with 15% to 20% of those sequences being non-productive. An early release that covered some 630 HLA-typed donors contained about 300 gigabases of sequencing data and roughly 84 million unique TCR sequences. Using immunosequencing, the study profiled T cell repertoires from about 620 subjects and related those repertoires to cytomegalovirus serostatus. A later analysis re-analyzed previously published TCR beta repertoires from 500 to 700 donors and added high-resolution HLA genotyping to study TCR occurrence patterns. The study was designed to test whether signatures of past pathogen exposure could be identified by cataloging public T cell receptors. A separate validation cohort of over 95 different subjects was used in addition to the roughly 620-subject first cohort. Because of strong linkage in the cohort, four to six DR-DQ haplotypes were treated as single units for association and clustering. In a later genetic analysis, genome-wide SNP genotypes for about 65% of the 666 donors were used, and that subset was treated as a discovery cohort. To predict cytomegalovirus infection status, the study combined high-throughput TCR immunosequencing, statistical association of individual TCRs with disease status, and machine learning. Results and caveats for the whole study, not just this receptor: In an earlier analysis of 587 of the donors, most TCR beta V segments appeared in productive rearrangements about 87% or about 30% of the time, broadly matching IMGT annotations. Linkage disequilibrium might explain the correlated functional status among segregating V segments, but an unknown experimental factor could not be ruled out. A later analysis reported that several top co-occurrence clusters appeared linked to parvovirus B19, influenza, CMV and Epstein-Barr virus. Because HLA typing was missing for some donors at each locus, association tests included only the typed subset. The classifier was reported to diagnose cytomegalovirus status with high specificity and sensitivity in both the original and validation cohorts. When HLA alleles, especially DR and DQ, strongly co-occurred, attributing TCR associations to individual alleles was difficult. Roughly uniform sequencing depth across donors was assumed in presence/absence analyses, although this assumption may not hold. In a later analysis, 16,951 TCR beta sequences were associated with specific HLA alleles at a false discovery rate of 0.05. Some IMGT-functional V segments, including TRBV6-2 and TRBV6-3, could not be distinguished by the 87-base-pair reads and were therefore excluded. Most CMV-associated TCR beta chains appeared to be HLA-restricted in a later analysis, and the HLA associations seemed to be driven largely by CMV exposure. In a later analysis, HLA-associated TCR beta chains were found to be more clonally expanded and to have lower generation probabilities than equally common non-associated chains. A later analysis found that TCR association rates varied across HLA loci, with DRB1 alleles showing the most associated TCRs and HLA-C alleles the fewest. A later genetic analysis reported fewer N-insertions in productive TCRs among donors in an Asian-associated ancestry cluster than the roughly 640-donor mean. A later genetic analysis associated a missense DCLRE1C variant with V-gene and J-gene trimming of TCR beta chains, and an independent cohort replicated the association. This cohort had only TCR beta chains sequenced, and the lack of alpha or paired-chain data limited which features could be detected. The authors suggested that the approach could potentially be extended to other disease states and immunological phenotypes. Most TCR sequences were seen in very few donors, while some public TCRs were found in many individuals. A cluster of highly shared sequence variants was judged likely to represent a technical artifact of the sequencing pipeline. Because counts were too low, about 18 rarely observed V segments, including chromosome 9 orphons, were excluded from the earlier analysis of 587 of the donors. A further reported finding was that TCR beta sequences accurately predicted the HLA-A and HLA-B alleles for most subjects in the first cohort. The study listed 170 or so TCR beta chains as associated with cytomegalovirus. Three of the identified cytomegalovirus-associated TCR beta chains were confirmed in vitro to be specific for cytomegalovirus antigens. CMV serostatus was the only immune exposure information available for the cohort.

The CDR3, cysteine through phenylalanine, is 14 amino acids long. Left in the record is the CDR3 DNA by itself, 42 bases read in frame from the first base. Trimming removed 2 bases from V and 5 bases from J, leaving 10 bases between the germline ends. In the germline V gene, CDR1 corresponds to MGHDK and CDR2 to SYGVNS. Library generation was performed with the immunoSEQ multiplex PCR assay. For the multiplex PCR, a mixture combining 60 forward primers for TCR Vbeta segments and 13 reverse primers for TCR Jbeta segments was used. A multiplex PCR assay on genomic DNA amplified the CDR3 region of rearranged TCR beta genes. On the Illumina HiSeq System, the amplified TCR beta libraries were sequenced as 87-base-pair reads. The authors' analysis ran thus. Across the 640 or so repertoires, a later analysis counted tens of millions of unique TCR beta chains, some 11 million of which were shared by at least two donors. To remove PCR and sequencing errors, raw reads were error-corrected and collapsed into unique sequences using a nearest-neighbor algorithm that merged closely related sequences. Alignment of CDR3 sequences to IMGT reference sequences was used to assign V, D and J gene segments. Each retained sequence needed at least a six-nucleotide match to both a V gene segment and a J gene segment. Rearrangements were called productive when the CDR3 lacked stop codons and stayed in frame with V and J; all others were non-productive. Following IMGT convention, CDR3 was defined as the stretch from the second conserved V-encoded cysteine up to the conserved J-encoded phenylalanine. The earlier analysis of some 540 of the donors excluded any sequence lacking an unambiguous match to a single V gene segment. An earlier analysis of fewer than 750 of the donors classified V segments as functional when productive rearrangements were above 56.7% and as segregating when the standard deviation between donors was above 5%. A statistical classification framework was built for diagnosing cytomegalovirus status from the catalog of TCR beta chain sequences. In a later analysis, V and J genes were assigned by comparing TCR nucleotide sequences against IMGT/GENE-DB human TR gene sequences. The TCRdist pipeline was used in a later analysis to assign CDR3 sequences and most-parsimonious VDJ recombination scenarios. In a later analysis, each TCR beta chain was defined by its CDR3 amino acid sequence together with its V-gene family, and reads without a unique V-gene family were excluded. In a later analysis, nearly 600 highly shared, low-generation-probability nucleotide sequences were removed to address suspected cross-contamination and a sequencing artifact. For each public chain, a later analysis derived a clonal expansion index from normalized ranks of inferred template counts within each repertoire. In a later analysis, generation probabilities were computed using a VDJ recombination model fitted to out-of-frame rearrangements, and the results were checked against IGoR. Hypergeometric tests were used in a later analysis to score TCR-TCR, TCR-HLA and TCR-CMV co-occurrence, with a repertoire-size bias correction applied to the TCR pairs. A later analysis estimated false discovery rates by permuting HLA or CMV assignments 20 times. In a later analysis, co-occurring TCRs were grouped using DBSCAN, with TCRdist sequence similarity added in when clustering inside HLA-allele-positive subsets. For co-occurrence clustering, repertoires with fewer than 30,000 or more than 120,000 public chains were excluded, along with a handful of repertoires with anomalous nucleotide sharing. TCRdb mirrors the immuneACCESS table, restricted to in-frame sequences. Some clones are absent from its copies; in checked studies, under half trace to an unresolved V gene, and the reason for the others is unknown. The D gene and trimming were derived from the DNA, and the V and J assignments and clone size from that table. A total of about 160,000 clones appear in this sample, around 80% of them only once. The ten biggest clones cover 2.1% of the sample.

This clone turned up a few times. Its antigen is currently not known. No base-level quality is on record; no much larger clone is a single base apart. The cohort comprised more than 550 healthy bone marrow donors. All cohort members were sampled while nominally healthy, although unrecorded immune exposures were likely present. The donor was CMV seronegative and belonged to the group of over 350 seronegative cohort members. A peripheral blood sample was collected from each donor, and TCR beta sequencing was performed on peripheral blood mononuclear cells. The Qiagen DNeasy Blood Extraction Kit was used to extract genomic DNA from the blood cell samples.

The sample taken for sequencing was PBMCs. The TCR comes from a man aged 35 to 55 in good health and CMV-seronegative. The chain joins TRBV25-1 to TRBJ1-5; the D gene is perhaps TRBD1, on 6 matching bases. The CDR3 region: CASSEQGKDQPQHF. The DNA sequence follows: TGTGCCAGCAGTGAACAGGGGAAGGATCAGCCCCAGCATTTT.